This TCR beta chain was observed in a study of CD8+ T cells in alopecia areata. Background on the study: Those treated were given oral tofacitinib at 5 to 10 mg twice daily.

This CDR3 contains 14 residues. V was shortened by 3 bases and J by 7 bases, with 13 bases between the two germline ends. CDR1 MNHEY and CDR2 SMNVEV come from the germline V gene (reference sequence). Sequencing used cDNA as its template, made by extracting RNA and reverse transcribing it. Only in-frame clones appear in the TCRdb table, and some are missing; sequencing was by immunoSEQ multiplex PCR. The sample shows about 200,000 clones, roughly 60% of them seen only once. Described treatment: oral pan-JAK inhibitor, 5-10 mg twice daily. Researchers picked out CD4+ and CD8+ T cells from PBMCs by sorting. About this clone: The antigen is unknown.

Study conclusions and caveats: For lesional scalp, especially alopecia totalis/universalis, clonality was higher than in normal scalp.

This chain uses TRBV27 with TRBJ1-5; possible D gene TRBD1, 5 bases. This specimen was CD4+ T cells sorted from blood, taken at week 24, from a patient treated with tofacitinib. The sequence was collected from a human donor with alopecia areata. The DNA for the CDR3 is TGTGCCAGCAGTTTTCAGGGAGGTCACCAGCCCCAGCATTTT. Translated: CASSFQGGHQPQHF.